The 10 T cell receptor beta chains in this list originate from one sample, sequenced in a study of blood T cells in healthy people across ages. Primers used in a second PCR of about 7 to 12 cycles were a sample-barcoded 5' primer and a J-beta primer mix. From the 5' RACE reads, TCRdb called clonotypes with MiXCR, one entry per CDR3 protein. The data contain hundreds of thousands of distinct CDR3 sequences, about 37% of them singletons. Sequenced: blood. The receptors were sampled from a man aged 18 to 30 in good health.

Here the CDR3 reads CASSIKETSFDEQYF. The DNA of the CDR3 is TGTGCCAGCAGCATTAAGGAGACTAGCTTCGATGAGCAGTACTTC. V and J are TRBV9 and TRBJ2-5; 7 bases are shared with TRBD2. V shed 4 bases, J shed 11 bases, and the junction held 17 bases outside the gene matches. This CDR3 is built from 15 residues. Germline V gene sequence: CDR1 SGDLS, CDR2 YYNGEE.

V usage is TRBV12-3 or TRBV12-4 and J usage is TRBJ1-2; no clear D gene. This CDR3 has 13 amino acids. V lost 3 bases to trimming and J lost 7 bases, with 12 bases between them. The chain's CDR3 is CASSFQFGGGYTF. The CDR3 region has the DNA TGTGCCAGCAGTTTTCAATTTGGCGGTGGCTACACCTTC.

This clonotype came up many times. V and J are TRBV6-5 and TRBJ1-2; D gene unclear. Germline CDR1 is MNHEY and CDR2 is SVGAGI. CDR3 length: 13 residues. Trimming removed 2 bases from V and 5 bases from J, with 9 bases in between. The DNA of the CDR3 is TGTGCCAGCAGTTACCCCGGAGGGTATGGCTACACCTTC. It codes for CASSYPGGYGYTF.

This clonotype showed up just once. One end of the junction does not line up with germline, which may come from a read error. V is TRBV6-5 and J is TRBJ1-1, with D perhaps TRBD1 (6 bases). Germline values: CDR1 MNHEY, CDR2 SVGAGI. The CDR3 totals 15 residues. In DNA form, the CDR3 reads TGTACCAGCAGTTACCAGGCAGGGGTGAACACTGAAGCTTTCTTT. Protein: CTSSYQAGVNTEAFF.

This chain's CDR3 is CASSLGTSGSADTQYF. CDR3 sequence (DNA): TGTGCCAGCAGTTTGGGGACTAGCGGGAGCGCAGATACGCAGTATTTT. The rearrangement joins TRBV12-3 or TRBV12-4 to TRBJ2-3; TRBD2 matches 14 bases. This CDR3 is built from 16 residues. Losses at the gene ends were 3 bases for V and 4 bases for J; bases not matched to a gene: 3.

The rearrangement links TRBV7-2 to TRBJ1-5; D may be TRBD1 (5 bases). CDR1 and CDR2 (germline): SGHTA, FQGNSA. V was shortened by 1 base and J by 3 bases, with 13 bases between the two germline ends. This CDR3 region has 16 residues. As DNA, the CDR3 is TGTGCCAGCAGCTTAGGGGGGGGACGGATCAATCAGCCCCAGCATTTT. Its translation: CASSLGGGRINQPQHF.

The chain has TRBV7-3 and TRBJ2-5; D might be TRBD1 (5 bases). The J call may be incorrect, as the DNA end agrees better with TRBJ2-7. Germline lookup yields CDR1 SGHTA and CDR2 FQGTGA. The CDR3 covers 13 residues. CDR3 loop: CASSQRTPYEQYF. CDR3 in DNA: TGTGCCAGCAGTCAGAGGACACCGTACGAGCAGTACTTC.

This clonotype was seen a single time. The rearrangement uses TRBV10-3 and TRBJ1-1; D not resolved. The V end lost 10 bases, the J end lost 1 base, and 10 bases lay between the germline ends. This CDR3 region has 12 residues. Germline V lookup: CDR1 ENHRY, CDR2 SYGVKD. In DNA, the CDR3 is TGTGCCACCTCACCGGGGAACACTGAAGCTTTCTTT. Translating it yields CATSPGNTEAFF.

This rearrangement joins TRBV28 to TRBJ2-1; 10 positions match TRBD2. Germline trimming cut 6 bases from V and 4 bases from J; bases unmatched to any gene: 9. The CDR3 loop spans 16 amino acids. CDR1 is MDHEN, CDR2 SYDVKM, per germline. The CDR3 DNA is TGTGCCAGCAGCCGGTCCGGGACTAGCGCATACAATGAGCAGTTCTTC. Translation: CASSRSGTSAYNEQFF.

This clonotype was recorded many times. CDR3 region: CASSLGGTEYNEQFF. The CDR3 region has the DNA TGTGCCAGCAGCTTAGGTGGGACAGAATACAATGAGCAGTTCTTC. J is TRBJ2-1 and V is TRBV7-2; 7 positions agree with TRBD1. Unmatched junction bases numbered 4, after V lost 1 base and J lost 4 bases. Germline CDR1 SGHTA, CDR2 FQGNSA. The CDR3 runs 15 residues.